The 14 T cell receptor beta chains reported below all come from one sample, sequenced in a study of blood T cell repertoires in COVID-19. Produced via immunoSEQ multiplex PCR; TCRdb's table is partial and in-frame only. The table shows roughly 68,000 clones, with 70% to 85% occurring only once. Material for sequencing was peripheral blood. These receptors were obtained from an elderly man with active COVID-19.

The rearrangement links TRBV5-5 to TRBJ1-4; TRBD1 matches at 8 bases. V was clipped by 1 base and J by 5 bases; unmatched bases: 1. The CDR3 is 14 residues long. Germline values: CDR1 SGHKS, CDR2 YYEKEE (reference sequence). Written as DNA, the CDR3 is TGTGCCAGCAGCTTGCGACAGGGGAATGAAAAACTGTTTTTT. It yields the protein CASSLRQGNEKLFF. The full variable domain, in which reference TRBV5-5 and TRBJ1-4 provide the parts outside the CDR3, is DAGVTQSPTHLIKTRGQQVTLRCSPISGHKSVSWYQQVLGQGPQFIFQYYEKEERGRGNFPDRFSARQFPNYSSELNVNALLLGDSALYLCASSLRQGNEKLFFGSGTQLSVL.

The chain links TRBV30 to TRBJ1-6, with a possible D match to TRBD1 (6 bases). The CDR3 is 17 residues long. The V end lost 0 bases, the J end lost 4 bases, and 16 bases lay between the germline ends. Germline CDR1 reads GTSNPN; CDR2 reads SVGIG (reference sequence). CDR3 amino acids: CAWSVPWGGRYNSPLHF. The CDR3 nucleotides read TGTGCCTGGAGTGTTCCCTGGGGGGGCCGTTATAATTCACCCCTCCACTTT.

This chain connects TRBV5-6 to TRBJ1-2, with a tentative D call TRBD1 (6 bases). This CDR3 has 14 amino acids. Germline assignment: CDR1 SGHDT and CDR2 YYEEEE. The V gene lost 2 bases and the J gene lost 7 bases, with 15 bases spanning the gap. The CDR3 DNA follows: TGTGCCAGCAGCTTTCGGGACATGTTCAGTGGCTACACCTTC. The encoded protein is CASSFRDMFSGYTF.

Written as DNA, the CDR3 is TGTGCCAGCAGCCAAACAGGGGGTCAAGAGACCCAGTACTTC. This sequence encodes CASSQTGGQETQYF. The chain links TRBV7-7 to TRBJ2-5, with 8 bases lining up with TRBD1. The CDR3 is 14 residues long. Germline-derived CDR1 and CDR2 are SSHAT and FNYEAQ (reference sequence). Trimming removed 5 bases from V and 2 bases from J; junction bases left unmatched: 4.

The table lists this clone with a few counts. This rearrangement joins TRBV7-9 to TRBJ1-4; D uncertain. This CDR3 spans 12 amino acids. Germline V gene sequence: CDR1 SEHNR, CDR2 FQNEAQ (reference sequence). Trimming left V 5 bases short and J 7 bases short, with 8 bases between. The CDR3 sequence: CASSGNSEKLFF. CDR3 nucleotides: TGTGCCAGCAGCGGAAACAGTGAAAAACTGTTTTTT.

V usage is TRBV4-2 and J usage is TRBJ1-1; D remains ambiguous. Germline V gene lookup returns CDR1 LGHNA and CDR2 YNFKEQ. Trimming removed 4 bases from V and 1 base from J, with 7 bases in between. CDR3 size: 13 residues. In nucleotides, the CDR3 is TGTGCCAGCAGCCTTGACACGAACACTGAAGCTTTCTTT. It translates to CASSLDTNTEAFF.

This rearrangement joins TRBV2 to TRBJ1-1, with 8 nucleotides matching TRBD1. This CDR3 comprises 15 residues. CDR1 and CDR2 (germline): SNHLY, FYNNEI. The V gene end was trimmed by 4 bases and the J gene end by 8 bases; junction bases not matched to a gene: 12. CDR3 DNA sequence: TGTGCCAGCAGTGCGAGGGCAGGGGGCGGGACGGAAGCTTTCTTT. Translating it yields CASSARAGGGTEAFF.

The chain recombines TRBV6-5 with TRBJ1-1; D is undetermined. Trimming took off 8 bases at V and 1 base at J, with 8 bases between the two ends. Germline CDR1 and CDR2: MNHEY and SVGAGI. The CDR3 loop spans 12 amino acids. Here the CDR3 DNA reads TGTGCCAGCTTAAGAGGGAACACTGAAGCTTTCTTT. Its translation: CASLRGNTEAFF.

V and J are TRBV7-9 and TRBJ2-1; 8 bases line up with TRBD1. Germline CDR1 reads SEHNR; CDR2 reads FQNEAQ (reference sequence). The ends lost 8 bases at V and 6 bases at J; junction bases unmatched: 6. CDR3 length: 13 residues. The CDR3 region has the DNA TGTGCCAGCTGGGACAGGTTGGCCAATGAGCAGTTCTTC. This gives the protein CASWDRLANEQFF.

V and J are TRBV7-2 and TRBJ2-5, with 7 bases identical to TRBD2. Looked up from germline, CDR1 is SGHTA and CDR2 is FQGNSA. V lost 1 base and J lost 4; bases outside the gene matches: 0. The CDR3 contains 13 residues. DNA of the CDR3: TGTGCCAGCAGCTTAGGCGGGGGAGAGACCCAGTACTTC. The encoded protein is CASSLGGGETQYF.

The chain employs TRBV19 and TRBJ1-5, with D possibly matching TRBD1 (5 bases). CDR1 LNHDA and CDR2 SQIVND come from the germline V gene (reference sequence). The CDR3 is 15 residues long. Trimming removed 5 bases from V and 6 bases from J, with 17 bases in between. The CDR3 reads CASSGGTSEGQPQHF. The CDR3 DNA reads TGTGCCAGTAGTGGCGGGACTTCGGAGGGTCAGCCCCAGCATTTT. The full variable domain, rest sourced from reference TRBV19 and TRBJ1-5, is DGGITQSPKYLFRKEGQNVTLSCEQNLNHDAMYWYRQDPGQGLRLIYYSQIVNDFQKGDIAEGYSVSREKKESFPLTVTSAQKNPTAFYLCASSGGTSEGQPQHFGDGTRLSIL.

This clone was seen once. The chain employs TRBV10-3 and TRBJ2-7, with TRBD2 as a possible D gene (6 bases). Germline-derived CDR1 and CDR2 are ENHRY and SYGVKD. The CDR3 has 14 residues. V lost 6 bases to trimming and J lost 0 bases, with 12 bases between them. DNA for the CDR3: TGTGCCATCAGGCCGGGACTGAGCTCCTACGAGCAGTACTTC. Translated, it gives CAIRPGLSSYEQYF.

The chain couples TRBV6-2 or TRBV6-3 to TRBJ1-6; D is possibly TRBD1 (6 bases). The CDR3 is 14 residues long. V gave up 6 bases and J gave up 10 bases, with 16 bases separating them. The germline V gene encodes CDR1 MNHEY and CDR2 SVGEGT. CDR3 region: CASSQQGFGSPLHF. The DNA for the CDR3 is TGTGCCAGCAGCCAACAGGGATTTGGATCACCCCTCCACTTT.

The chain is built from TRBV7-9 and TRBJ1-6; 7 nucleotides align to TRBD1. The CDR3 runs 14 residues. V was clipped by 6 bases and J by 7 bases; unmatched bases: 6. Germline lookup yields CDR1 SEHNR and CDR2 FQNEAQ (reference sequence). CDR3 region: CASSRDSGNSPLHF. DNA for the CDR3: TGTGCCAGCAGTAGGGACAGCGGGAATTCACCCCTCCACTTT.